This TCR beta chain was retrieved from a study of STAT3 mutations in large granular lymphocyte leukemia. Study-level results: At least one immunodominant TCR beta clonotype appeared in every T-cell large granular lymphocyte leukemia patient. After therapy, about 30% of the 18 patients switched clonotypes, all new clones STAT3 wild type. Some patients had persisting codominant clonotypes that could mask small clones.

As concerns this clone: The antigen remains unidentified.

The CDR3 runs to 13 residues. CDR1 and CDR2 from the germline V gene are GTSNPN and SVGIG (reference sequence). With V trimmed by 2 bases and J by 4 bases, 4 bases remained unmatched. Each sample's TCRbeta library yielded on average approximately 41,000 productive templates. The assay was immunoSEQ multiplex PCR, and TCRdb's table has in-frame clones only and misses some. This sample has more than 1,500 clones, with 60% found just once. The clonotype was recovered from a woman between 70 and 85 years old with T-cell large granular lymphocyte leukemia. Some clones in this sample may be carry-over from other donors' samples. The chain employs TRBV30 and TRBJ1-2; 7 bases are shared with TRBD1. Sequencing input: peripheral blood mononuclear cells. The CDR3 here is CAWSSGGGYGYTF. The CDR3 nucleotides read TGTGCCTGGAGTTCAGGGGGTGGCTATGGCTACACCTTC. The full variable domain, its missing parts supplied by reference TRBV30 and TRBJ1-2, is SQTIHQWPATLVQPVGSPLSLECTVEGTSNPNLYWYRQAAGRGLQLLFYSVGIGQISSEVPQNLSASRPQDRQFILSSKKLLLSDSGFYLCAWSSGGGYGYTFGSGTRLTVV.